This TCR beta chain was sequenced during a study of blood T cell repertoires in COVID-19. CDR3 length: 14 amino acids. Trimming removed 2 bases at V and 7 bases at J, with 15 bases between. Germline CDR1 is SNHLY and CDR2 is FYNNEI. Data came from immunoSEQ multiplex PCR; TCRdb stores just in-frame clones and leaves some out. The sample has roughly 230,000 clones; roughly 89% are singletons. Sequencing was carried out using peripheral blood. The gene calls are TRBV2 and TRBJ2-7, with D maybe TRBD1 (5 bases). The receptor was derived from a woman in her fifties or sixties with COVID-19, enrolled during active disease. The CDR3 DNA reads as TGTGCCAGCAGTGAATTGCAAGGGGCCGGGGAGCAGTACTTC. It specifies CASSELQGAGEQYF.